This record covers a single T cell receptor (beta chain). The data were produced by immunoSEQ multiplex PCR, yet TCRdb's version contains in-frame clones alone and is incomplete. The table has about 31,000 clones, around nine tenths seen once. The sample is drawn from a study of T cells after posttransplantation cyclophosphamide. Cells defined as naive were viable CD3+CD4+ or CD3+CD8+ and CCR7+CD45RA+CD45RO-CD95-CD27+CD28+. CDR1 is KGHSH, CDR2 LQKENI, per germline. The germline V and J ends were trimmed by 3 bases and 2 bases, with 13 bases remaining between them. The CDR3 runs 15 residues. Sample: naive CD4+ T cells sorted from PBMCs. The receptor's source is a woman in her sixties in good health, CMV-negative, and a related stem cell transplant donor. The rearrangement joins TRBV18 to TRBJ2-5, with D perhaps matching TRBD1 (6 bases). DNA of the CDR3: TGTGCCAGCTCACCCTCACAGGGCACGCAAGAGACCCAGTACTTC. This codes for CASSPSQGTQETQYF.